Sequencing of this T cell receptor beta chain was carried out in a study of blood T cell repertoires in COVID-19. CDR1 MNHEY and CDR2 SMNVEV come from the germline V gene (reference sequence). V lost 3 bases and J lost 4, with 10 bases in between. The CDR3 runs 15 residues. TCRdb's copy holds only in-frame clones and misses some; the assay was immunoSEQ multiplex PCR. The data hold about 42,000 clones, with roughly 87% observed a single time. The specimen sequenced was peripheral blood. The V call is TRBV27, the J call TRBJ2-6, with a tentative D call TRBD2 (7 bases). The TCR was taken from a woman older than 75 in a cohort sampled during active or convalescent COVID-19. The CDR3 DNA follows: TGTGCCAGCAGTTTCGGGGGGCCCGGGGCCAACGTCCTGACTTTC. Translating it yields CASSFGGPGANVLTF.